This T cell receptor beta chain was found in a study of Ad26.COV2.S vaccination and SARS-CoV-2 variants. Study-level background: Within the COV1001 Ad26.COV2.S trial arm, the donor was enrolled.

This clone was detected a few times. Treatment here: some 19 received Ad26.COV2.S at low or high dose, single or two shots; 5 received placebo; per-sample allocation not given. Specimen acquisition occurred on day 63 following the initial vaccine or placebo injection. Ad26.COV2.S expressed prefusion-stabilized spike from the original Wuhan strain. Trimming stripped 3 bases from V and 9 bases from J, with 14 bases between. There are 13 residues in the CDR3. Germline V CDR1 and CDR2: SGHVS, FNYEAQ. This table comes from immunoSEQ multiplex PCR, and its TCRdb copy is limited to in-frame clones, with some not included. The sample contains 300,000 to 350,000 clones, roughly 90% of which appear only once.

The rearrangement uses TRBV7-6 and TRBJ1-2; a weak D match, TRBD1 (5 bases). The source of this sequence is a person aged 18-60 years who received the Ad26.COV2.S COVID-19 vaccine or a placebo. This sample comprised peripheral blood, obtained in a trial of Ad26.COV2.S vaccine versus placebo. In DNA form, the CDR3 reads TGTGCCAGCAGCTTGGGTATCGAGGACAGCTACACCTTC. Protein: CASSLGIEDSYTF.